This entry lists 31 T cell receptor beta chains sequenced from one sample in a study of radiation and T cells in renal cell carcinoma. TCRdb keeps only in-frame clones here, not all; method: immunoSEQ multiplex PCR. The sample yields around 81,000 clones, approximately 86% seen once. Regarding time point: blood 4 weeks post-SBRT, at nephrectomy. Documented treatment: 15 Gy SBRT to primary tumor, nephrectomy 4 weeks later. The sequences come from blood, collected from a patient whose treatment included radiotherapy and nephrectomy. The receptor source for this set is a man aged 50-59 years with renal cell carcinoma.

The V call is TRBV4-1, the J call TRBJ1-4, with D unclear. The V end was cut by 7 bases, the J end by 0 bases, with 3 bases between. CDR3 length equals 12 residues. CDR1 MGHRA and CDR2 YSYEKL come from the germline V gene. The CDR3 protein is CASNATNEKLFF. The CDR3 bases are TGCGCCAGCAATGCAACTAATGAAAAACTGTTTTTT.

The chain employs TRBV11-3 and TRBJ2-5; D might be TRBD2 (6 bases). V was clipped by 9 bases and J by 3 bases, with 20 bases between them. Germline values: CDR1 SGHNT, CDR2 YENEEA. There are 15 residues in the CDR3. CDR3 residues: CARPNKYWGEETQYF. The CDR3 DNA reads TGTGCCAGGCCCAACAAATACTGGGGGGAAGAGACCCAGTACTTC.

For the CDR3, the DNA is TGTGCCTGGAGTGTATGGCCTAGCGGGAGTATGGTTGAGCAGTTCTTC. Amino acid sequence: CAWSVWPSGSMVEQFF. The rearrangement links TRBV30 to TRBJ2-1; 10 nucleotides match TRBD2. This CDR3 spans 16 amino acids. Trimming cost V 0 bases and J 9 bases; bases outside gene matches: 11. Germline loops: CDR1 GTSNPN, CDR2 SVGIG (reference sequence). Based on the CDR3 plus reference TRBV30 and TRBJ2-1, the full variable domain is SQTIHQWPATLVQPVGSPLSLECTVEGTSNPNLYWYRQAAGRGLQLLFYSVGIGQISSEVPQNLSASRPQDRQFILSSKKLLLSDSGFYLCAWSVWPSGSMVEQFFGPGTRLTVL.

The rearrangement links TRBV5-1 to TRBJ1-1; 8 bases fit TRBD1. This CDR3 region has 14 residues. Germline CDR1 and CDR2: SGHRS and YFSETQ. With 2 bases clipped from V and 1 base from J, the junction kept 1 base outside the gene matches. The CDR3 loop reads CASSFGTGNTEAFF. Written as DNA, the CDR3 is TGCGCCAGCAGCTTCGGGACAGGGAACACTGAAGCTTTCTTT. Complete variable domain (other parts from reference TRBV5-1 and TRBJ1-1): KAGVTQTPRYLIKTRGQQVTLSCSPISGHRSVSWYQQTPGQGLQFLFEYFSETQRNKGNFPGRFSGRQFSNSRSEMNVSTLELGDSALYLCASSFGTGNTEAFFGQGTRLTVV.

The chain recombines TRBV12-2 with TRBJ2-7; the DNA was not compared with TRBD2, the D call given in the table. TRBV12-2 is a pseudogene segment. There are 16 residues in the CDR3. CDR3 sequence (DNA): TGTGCAAGTCGCTTCCCGCGCCGTGGCTCTAGCTACGAGCAGTACTTC. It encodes CASRFPRRGSSYEQYF.

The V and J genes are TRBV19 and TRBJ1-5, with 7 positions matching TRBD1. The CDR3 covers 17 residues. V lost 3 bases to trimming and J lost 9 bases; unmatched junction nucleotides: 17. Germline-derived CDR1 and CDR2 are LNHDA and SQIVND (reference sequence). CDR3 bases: TGTGCCAGTAGTATCCCATTTCCCGGACAGGCCGAGAGGCCCCAGCATTTT. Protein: CASSIPFPGQAERPQHF.

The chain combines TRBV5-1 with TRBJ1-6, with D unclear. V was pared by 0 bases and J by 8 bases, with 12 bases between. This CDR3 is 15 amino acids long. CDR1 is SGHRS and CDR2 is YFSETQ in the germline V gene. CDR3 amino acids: CASSLETGRDSPLHF. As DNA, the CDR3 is TGCGCCAGCAGCTTGGAAACGGGCCGGGATTCACCCCTCCACTTT.

CDR3 coding DNA: TGCAGCGTTGAACAGCTCAATGAGCAGTTCTTC. It yields the protein CSVEQLNEQFF. The genes are TRBV29-1 and TRBJ2-1; D not certain. Trimming took off 2 bases at V and 6 bases at J, with 5 bases between the two ends. CDR1 and CDR2 from the germline V gene are SQVTM and ANQGSEA. The CDR3 consists of 11 residues.

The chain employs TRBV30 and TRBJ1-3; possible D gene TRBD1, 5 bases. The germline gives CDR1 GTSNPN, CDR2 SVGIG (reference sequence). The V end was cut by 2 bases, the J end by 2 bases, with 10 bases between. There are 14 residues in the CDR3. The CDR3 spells CAWSTGLAGNTIYF. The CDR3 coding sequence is TGTGCCTGGAGTACGGGACTTGCTGGAAACACCATATATTTT. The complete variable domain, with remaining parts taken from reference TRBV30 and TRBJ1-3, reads SQTIHQWPATLVQPVGSPLSLECTVEGTSNPNLYWYRQAAGRGLQLLFYSVGIGQISSEVPQNLSASRPQDRQFILSSKKLLLSDSGFYLCAWSTGLAGNTIYFGEGSWLTVV.

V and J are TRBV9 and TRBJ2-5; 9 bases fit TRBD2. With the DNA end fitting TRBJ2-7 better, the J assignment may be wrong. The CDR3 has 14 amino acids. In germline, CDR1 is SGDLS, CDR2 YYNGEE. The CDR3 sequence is CASNLAGLSYEQYF. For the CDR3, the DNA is TGTGCCAGCAACCTAGCGGGGCTATCCTACGAGCAGTACTTC.

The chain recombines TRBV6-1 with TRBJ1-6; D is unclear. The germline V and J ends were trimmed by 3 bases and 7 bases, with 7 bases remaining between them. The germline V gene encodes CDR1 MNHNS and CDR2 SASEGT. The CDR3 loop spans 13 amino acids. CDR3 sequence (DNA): TGTGCCAGCAGTGAGGGCAGAAATTCACCCCTCCACTTT. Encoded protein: CASSEGRNSPLHF.

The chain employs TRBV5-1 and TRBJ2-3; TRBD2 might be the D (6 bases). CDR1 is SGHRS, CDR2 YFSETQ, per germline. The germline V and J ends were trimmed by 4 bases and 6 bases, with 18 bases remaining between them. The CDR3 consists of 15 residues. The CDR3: CASSTSGTPPDTQYF. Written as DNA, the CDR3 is TGCGCCAGCAGCACCTCCGGGACTCCCCCCGATACGCAGTATTTT.

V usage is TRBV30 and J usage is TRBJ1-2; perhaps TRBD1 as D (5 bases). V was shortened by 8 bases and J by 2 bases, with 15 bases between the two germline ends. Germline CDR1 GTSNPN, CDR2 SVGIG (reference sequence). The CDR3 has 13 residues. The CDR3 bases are TGTGCCGGAAAGGGGCAGTGGAACTATGGCTACACCTTC. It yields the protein CAGKGQWNYGYTF. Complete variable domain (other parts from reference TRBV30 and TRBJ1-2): SQTIHQWPATLVQPVGSPLSLECTVEGTSNPNLYWYRQAAGRGLQLLFYSVGIGQISSEVPQNLSASRPQDRQFILSSKKLLLSDSGFYLCAGKGQWNYGYTFGSGTRLTVV.

The CDR3 DNA sequence: TGTGCCGCCTCTATGGGGTCTACCGGAGAGACCCAGTACTTC. This gives the protein CAASMGSTGETQYF. The chain recombines TRBV30 with TRBJ2-5; no clear D gene. The CDR3 totals 14 residues. The V gene lost 8 bases and the J gene lost 4 bases, with 20 bases spanning the gap. Germline V gene data show CDR1 as GTSNPN and CDR2 as SVGIG (reference sequence).

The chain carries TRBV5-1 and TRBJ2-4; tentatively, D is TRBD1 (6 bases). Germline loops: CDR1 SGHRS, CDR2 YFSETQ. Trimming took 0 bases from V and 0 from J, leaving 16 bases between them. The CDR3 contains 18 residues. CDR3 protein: CASSLDANRALAKNIQYF. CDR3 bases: TGCGCCAGCAGCTTGGACGCAAACAGGGCACTAGCCAAAAACATTCAGTACTTC.

The CDR3 bases are TGCAGCGCTCGACAGATTCAAGAGACCCAGTACTTC. Its protein is CSARQIQETQYF. The chain combines TRBV29-1 with TRBJ2-5, with TRBD1 as a possible D gene (5 bases). The germline V gene has CDR1 SQVTM and CDR2 ANQGSEA. This CDR3 region has 12 residues. Trimming took 7 bases from V and 2 from J, leaving 11 bases between them.

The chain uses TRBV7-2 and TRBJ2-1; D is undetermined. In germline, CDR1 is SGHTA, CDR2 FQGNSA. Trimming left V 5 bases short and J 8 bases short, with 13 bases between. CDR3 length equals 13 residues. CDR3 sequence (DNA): TGTGCCAGCAGCAAGACTGTCCTCTATGAGCAGTTCTTC. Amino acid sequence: CASSKTVLYEQFF.

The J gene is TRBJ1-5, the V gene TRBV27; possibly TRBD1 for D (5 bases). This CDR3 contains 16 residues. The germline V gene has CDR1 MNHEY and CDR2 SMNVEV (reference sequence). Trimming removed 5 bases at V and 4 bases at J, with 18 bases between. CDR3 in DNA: TGTGCCAGCAGTACCCTCGGGGGAGTCGGTAATCAGCCCCAGCATTTT. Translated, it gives CASSTLGGVGNQPQHF.

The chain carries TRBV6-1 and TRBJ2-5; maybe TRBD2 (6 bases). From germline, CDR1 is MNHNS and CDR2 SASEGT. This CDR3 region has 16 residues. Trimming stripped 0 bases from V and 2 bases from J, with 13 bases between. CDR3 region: CASSEARLAGQETQYF. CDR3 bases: TGTGCCAGCAGTGAAGCTCGTCTTGCGGGACAAGAGACCCAGTACTTC.

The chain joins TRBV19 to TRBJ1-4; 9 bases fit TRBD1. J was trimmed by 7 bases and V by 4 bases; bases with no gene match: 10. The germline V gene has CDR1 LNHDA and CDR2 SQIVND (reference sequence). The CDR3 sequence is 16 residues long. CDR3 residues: CASSRGESDRGEKLFF. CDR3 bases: TGTGCCAGTAGTAGGGGAGAATCGGACAGGGGTGAAAAACTGTTTTTT.

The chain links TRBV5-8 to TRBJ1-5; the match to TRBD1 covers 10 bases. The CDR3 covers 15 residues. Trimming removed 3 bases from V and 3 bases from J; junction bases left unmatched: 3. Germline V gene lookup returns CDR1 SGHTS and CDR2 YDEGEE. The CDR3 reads CASSSGTGANQPQHF. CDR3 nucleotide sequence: TGTGCCAGCAGCTCCGGGACAGGGGCCAATCAGCCCCAGCATTTT.

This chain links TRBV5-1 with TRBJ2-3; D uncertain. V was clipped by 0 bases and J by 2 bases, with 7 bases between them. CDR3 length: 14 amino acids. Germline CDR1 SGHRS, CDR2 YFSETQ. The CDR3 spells CASSLAQYTDTQYF. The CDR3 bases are TGCGCCAGCAGCTTGGCTCAGTACACAGATACGCAGTATTTT. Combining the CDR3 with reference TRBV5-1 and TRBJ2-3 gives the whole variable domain KAGVTQTPRYLIKTRGQQVTLSCSPISGHRSVSWYQQTPGQGLQFLFEYFSETQRNKGNFPGRFSGRQFSNSRSEMNVSTLELGDSALYLCASSLAQYTDTQYFGPGTRLTVL.

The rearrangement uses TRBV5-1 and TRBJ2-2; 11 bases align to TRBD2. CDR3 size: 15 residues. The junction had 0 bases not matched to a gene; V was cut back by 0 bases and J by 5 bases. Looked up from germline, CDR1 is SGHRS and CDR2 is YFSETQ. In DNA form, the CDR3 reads TGCGCCAGCAGCTTGGGACTAGCGGGGACCGGGGAGCTGTTTTTT. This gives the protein CASSLGLAGTGELFF.

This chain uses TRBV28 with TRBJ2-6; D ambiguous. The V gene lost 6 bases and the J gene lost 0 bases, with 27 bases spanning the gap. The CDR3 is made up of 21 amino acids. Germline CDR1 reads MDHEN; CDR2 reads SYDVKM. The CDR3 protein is CASRPKSIRVATHSGANVLTF. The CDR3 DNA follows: TGTGCCAGCAGACCCAAGAGCATACGAGTCGCCACCCACTCTGGGGCCAACGTCCTGACTTTC.

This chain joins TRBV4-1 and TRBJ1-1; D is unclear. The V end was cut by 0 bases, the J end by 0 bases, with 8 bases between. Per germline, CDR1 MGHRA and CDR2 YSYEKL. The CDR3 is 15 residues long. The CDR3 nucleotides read TGCGCCAGCAGCCAAGAGGGCTGGATGAACACTGAAGCTTTCTTT. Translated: CASSQEGWMNTEAFF.

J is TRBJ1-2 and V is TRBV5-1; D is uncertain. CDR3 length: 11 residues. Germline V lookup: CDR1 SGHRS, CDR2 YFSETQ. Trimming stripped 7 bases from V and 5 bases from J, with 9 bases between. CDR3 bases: TGCGCCAGCTCTTCGGGGTATGGCTACACCTTC. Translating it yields CASSSGYGYTF.

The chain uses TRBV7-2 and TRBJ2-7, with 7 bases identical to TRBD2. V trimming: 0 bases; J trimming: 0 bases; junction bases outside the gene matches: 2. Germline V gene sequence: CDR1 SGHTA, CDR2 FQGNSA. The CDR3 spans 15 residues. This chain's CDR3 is CASSLAGGISYEQYF. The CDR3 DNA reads TGTGCCAGCAGCTTAGCGGGGGGGATCTCCTACGAGCAGTACTTC.

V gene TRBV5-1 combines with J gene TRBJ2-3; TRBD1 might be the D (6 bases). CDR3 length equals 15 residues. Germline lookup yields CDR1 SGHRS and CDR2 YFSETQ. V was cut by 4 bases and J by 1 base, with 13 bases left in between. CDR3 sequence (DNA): TGCGCCAGCAGCCAACAGGGTTTCGGCACAGATACGCAGTATTTT. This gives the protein CASSQQGFGTDTQYF.

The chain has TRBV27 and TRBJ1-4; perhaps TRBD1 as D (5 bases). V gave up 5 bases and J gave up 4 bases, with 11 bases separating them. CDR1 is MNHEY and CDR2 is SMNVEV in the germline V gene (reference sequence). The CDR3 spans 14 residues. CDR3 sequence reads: CASSPQELNEKLFF. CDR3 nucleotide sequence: TGTGCCAGCAGTCCACAGGAGCTTAATGAAAAACTGTTTTTT.

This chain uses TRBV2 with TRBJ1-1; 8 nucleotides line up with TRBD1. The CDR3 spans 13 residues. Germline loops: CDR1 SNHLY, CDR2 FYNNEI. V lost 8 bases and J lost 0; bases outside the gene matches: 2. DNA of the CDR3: TGTGCCAGCGAGGACAGGGTGAACACTGAAGCTTTCTTT. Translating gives CASEDRVNTEAFF.

The CDR3 loop is CASSIGTGFSNQPQHF. In nucleotides, the CDR3 is TGTGCCAGTAGTATTGGGACAGGTTTTAGCAATCAGCCCCAGCATTTT. The V call is TRBV19, the J call TRBJ1-5, with 8 bases lining up with TRBD1. The CDR3 is 16 amino acids. Trimming removed 3 bases from V and 0 bases from J; junction bases left unmatched: 4. The germline V gene encodes CDR1 LNHDA and CDR2 SQIVND (reference sequence).